This is a list of T cell receptor beta chains from one sample in a study of radiotherapy plus CTLA-4 blockade in lung cancer. Profiled with immunoSEQ multiplex PCR; TCRdb holds only in-frame clones, not every one. The sample shows roughly 32,000 clones, under 85% of them seen only once. Sample: peripheral blood, taken from a patient treated with radiotherapy plus ipilimumab. These receptors were collected from a human donor with non-small cell lung cancer that progressed on radiotherapy plus ipilimumab. Both conserved end residues are trimmed from each CDR3. The order of the fields is V gene, J gene, CDR3 protein.

V: TRBV14; J: TRBJ2-2; CDR3: ASRVGLAGVPGELF
V: TRBV11-3; J: TRBJ2-1; CDR3: ASSQGPSSYNEQF
V: TRBV4-2; J: TRBJ1-4; CDR3: ASSQDWGRVNEKLF
V: TRBV5-4; J: TRBJ2-1; CDR3: AARGFSGSREQF
V: TRBV9; J: TRBJ2-1; CDR3: ASSVVSGQVIDEQF
V: TRBV4-1; J: TRBJ1-4; CDR3: ASSQLLGVSLNEKLF
V: TRBV5-5; J: TRBJ2-1; CDR3: ASSFGGSNEQF
V: TRBV14; J: TRBJ2-2; CDR3: ASSQGWDSRYTGELF
V: TRBV18; J: TRBJ1-3; CDR3: ASSPVGGSSGNTIY
V: TRBV10-1; J: TRBJ2-3; CDR3: ASSREGTSGHSGTDTQY
V: TRBV2; J: TRBJ1-5; CDR3: ASSEAAAVNQPQH
V: TRBV7-8; J: TRBJ2-1; CDR3: ASSLPPYNEQF
V: TRBV27; J: TRBJ1-5; CDR3: ASSLSGTSNQPQH
V: TRBV18; J: TRBJ2-2; CDR3: ASSPGQGSTGELF
V: TRBV7-2; J: TRBJ2-2; CDR3: ASVAQGGAGELF